The 3 T cell receptor beta chains presented below share a single source sample, sequenced in a study of blood T cell repertoires in COVID-19 (dated by TCRdb to 2018 to 2020). Receptors were amplified or captured by the immunoSEQ multiplex PCR assay. TCRdb provides this immuneACCESS table in a form limited to in-frame rearrangements. Some clones are lacking; in checked studies, under half of them reflect an unresolved V gene, and why the rest are absent is not known. Recorded for this sample are 230,000 or so clones; roughly 88% of them occurred a single time. The ten largest account for approximately 2% of the sample. The sequencing input was peripheral blood. Source of these receptors: a man aged 40-49 years who had recovered from COVID-19.

Only a few counts were recorded for this clone. The genes are TRBV5-1 and TRBJ2-1; a possible D gene is TRBD1 (5 bases). V was cut by 1 base and J by 1 base, with 12 bases left in between. The germline CDR1 and CDR2 sequences are SGHRS and YFSETQ. The CDR3 runs to 16 residues. The CDR3 region has the DNA TGCGCCAGCAGCTTGAGGGCCGACAGATCCTACAATGAGCAGTTCTTC. It specifies CASSLRADRSYNEQFF.

The V gene is TRBV5-4, the J gene TRBJ2-3; tentative D call: TRBD2 (5 bases). Per germline, CDR1 SGHNT and CDR2 YYREEE (reference sequence). The ends were cut back, 3 bases at V and 6 bases at J, with 14 bases in the middle. The CDR3 is 14 residues long. CDR3 in amino acids: CASSSPRDRDTQYF. The DNA for the CDR3 is TGTGCCAGCAGCTCACCCCGGGATAGGGATACGCAGTATTTT.

J is TRBJ1-1 and V is TRBV18, with 7 bases fitting TRBD1. CDR1 KGHSH and CDR2 LQKENI come from the germline V gene. This CDR3 is 16 amino acids long. V was pared by 3 bases and J by 0 bases, with 7 bases of the junction left unmatched. The CDR3 region is CASSPRQGGMNTEAFF. CDR3 coding DNA: TGTGCCAGCTCACCCAGACAGGGCGGGATGAACACTGAAGCTTTCTTT.